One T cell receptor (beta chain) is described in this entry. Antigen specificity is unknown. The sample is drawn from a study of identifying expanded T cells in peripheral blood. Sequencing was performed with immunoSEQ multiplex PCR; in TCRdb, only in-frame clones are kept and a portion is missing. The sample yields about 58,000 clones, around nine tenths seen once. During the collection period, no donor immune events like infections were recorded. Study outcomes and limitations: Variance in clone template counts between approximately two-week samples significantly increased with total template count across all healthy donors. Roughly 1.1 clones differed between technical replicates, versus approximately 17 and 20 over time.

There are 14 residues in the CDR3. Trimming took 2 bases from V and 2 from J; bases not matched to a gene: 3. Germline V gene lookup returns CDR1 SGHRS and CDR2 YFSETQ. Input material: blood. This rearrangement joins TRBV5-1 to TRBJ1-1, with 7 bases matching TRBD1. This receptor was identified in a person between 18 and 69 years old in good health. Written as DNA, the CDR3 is TGCGCCAGCAGCTTAGGGACAGCCAACACTGAAGCTTTCTTT. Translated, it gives CASSLGTANTEAFF.